The 24 T cell receptor beta chains in this list originate from one sample, sequenced in a study of identical twins. MiXCR was run by TCRdb on the 5' RACE reads, yielding one entry per CDR3 protein. Altogether hundreds of thousands of distinct CDR3 sequences are present, around 24% being singletons, with the ten largest covering about 2.7%. Another study also made use of these data, one on T cells expressing NK-cell markers.

Input material: CD4+ T cells sorted from blood. The receptors shown here come from a woman aged 18-35 years in good health.

The sample holds a few counts of this clonotype. The CDR3 DNA reads as TGTGCCAGCAGCCCTGACAGGGTTTCGTGGCTACACACCTTC. Amino acid sequence: CASSPDRVSWLHTF. The J gene is TRBJ1-2, the V gene TRBV6-1, with 7 bases that match TRBD1. CDR1 and CDR2 from the germline V gene are MNHNS and SASEGT. The CDR3 runs to 14 residues. V gave up 6 bases and J gave up 12 bases; unmatched junction bases: 16.

This clonotype was counted a few times. The chain joins TRBV5-4 to TRBJ2-1; D is perhaps TRBD1 (6 bases). The germline CDR1 and CDR2 sequences are SGHNT and YYREEE (reference sequence). Trimming cost V 1 base and J 1 base, with 9 bases left between them. The length of the CDR3 is 15 residues. CDR3 protein: CASSLLGQSYNEQFF. The CDR3, as DNA: TGTGCCAGCAGCTTGTTGGGACAATCCTACAATGAGCAGTTCTTC.

This chain uses TRBV29-1 with TRBJ2-3, with 9 bases matching TRBD2. J was trimmed by 4 bases and V by 7 bases; bases with no gene match: 12. In germline, CDR1 is SQVTM, CDR2 ANQGSEA. This CDR3 spans 15 amino acids. The CDR3 DNA follows: TGCAGCGCATCTCCAAGCGGGAGGCCCGCAGATACGCAGTATTTT. Protein sequence: CSASPSGRPADTQYF.

V gene TRBV6-6 combines with J gene TRBJ2-7; D perhaps matches TRBD1 (7 bases). V lost 10 bases, J lost 9 bases, and 22 bases lay in between. The CDR3 consists of 13 residues. Germline V lookup: CDR1 MNHNY, CDR2 SVGAGI (reference sequence). The CDR3 DNA is TGTGCCACCGGAGGGACAGTCCTTTCGGGGCAGTACTTC. Protein: CATGGTVLSGQYF.

This clonotype was found many times. V and J are TRBV6-2 or TRBV6-3 and TRBJ1-4; D ambiguous. The CDR3 contains 11 residues. CDR1 is MNHEY, CDR2 SVGEGT, per germline. V shed 8 bases and J shed 8 bases, with 9 bases lying between them. The CDR3 loop reads CASGLNEKLFF. Here the CDR3 DNA reads TGTGCCAGCGGCCTTAACGAAAAACTGTTTTTT.

This clonotype showed up just a few times. The chain uses TRBV6-2 or TRBV6-3 and TRBJ1-5; D is undetermined. Germline V lookup: CDR1 MNHEY, CDR2 SVGEGT. V was shortened by 7 bases and J by 4 bases, with 11 bases between the two germline ends. CDR3 length: 13 amino acids. The CDR3 protein is CASKPRGNQPQHF. The DNA for the CDR3 is TGTGCCAGCAAACCACGTGGGAATCAGCCCCAGCATTTT.

The sample holds a few counts of this clonotype. This rearrangement joins TRBV12-3 or TRBV12-4 to TRBJ2-7, with D perhaps TRBD1 (6 bases). The CDR3 is 15 residues long. Trimming shortened V by 0 bases and J by 2 bases, and 11 bases separated the two germline ends. The CDR3 sequence: CASSLANPGAYEQYF. The CDR3 DNA reads as TGTGCCAGCAGTTTAGCGAACCCAGGGGCCTACGAGCAGTACTTC.

This clonotype was seen a handful of times. V gene TRBV12-3 or TRBV12-4 combines with J gene TRBJ2-5; TRBD2 might be the D (6 bases). The CDR3 length is 17 residues. Trimming removed 3 bases from V and 4 bases from J, with 21 bases in between. This chain's CDR3 is CASSLISTRGGVETQYF. The CDR3 coding sequence is TGTGCCAGCAGTTTGATTTCTACGCGGGGCGGAGTAGAGACCCAGTACTTC.

This chain uses TRBV5-1 with TRBJ2-3; D is uncertain. CDR1 and CDR2 from the germline V gene are SGHRS and YFSETQ. The V end lost 0 bases, the J end lost 5 bases, and 16 bases lay between the germline ends. The CDR3 length is 16 residues. CDR3 amino acids: CASSLVSRPLIDTQYF. CDR3 DNA sequence: TGCGCCAGCAGCTTGGTCTCTCGACCCCTAATAGATACGCAGTATTTT.

The chain couples TRBV29-1 to TRBJ1-4, with TRBD1 as a possible D gene (5 bases). Per the germline V gene, CDR1 is SQVTM and CDR2 is ANQGSEA. V was shortened by 6 bases and J by 14 bases, with 16 bases between the two germline ends. The CDR3 runs to 11 residues. Written as DNA, the CDR3 is TGCAGCGTCGCGAGGGGCATGGGCCTGTTTTTT. Encoded protein: CSVARGMGLFF.

The genes are TRBV20-1 and TRBJ1-5, with 9 bases identical to TRBD1. The CDR3 has 14 residues. The junction had 7 bases not matched to a gene; V was cut back by 5 bases and J by 5 bases. The V gene's germline CDR1 is DFQATT and CDR2 SNEGSKA (reference sequence). The CDR3 sequence: CSALTGGVDQPQHF. CDR3 in DNA: TGCAGTGCTCTCACAGGGGGCGTTGATCAGCCCCAGCATTTT.

This sequence joins TRBV6-1 and TRBJ2-7, with TRBD1 identical over 7 bases. This CDR3 has 13 amino acids. Trimming removed 3 bases from V and 2 bases from J; junction bases left unmatched: 1. CDR1 is MNHNS, CDR2 SASEGT, per germline. The CDR3 coding sequence is TGTGCCAGCAGTGAGGGGACAGCCTACGAGCAGTACTTC. The encoded protein is CASSEGTAYEQYF.

This clonotype was seen more than once but under ten times. The V call is TRBV20-1, the J call TRBJ2-5; D remains ambiguous. This CDR3 spans 13 amino acids. Trimming cost V 0 bases and J 5 bases, with 10 bases left between them. The germline V gene has CDR1 DFQATT and CDR2 SNEGSKA (reference sequence). The CDR3 protein is CSARDPNLETQYF. CDR3 bases: TGCAGTGCTAGAGATCCTAATCTCGAGACCCAGTACTTC.

This clonotype was seen a handful of times. This chain connects TRBV6-5 to TRBJ1-2; D gene uncertain. The CDR3 is 15 amino acids. V was trimmed by 2 bases and J by 4 bases, leaving 14 bases between them. Germline V gives CDR1 MNHEY, CDR2 SVGAGI. CDR3 loop: CASSYADGGPYGYTF. CDR3 sequence (DNA): TGTGCCAGCAGTTACGCGGACGGAGGGCCCTATGGCTACACCTTC.

This clonotype has only a few counts. The chain carries TRBV6-5 and TRBJ2-3; 8 bases are a match to TRBD2. Germline lookup yields CDR1 MNHEY and CDR2 SVGAGI. This CDR3 region has 17 residues. The trim removed 0 bases at V and 7 bases at J, leaving 12 bases unmatched. DNA for the CDR3: TGTGCCAGCAGTTACTCGATGTCCGGGACTAGTCTCTATACGCAGTATTTT. This translates into CASSYSMSGTSLYTQYF.

The chain uses TRBV7-9 and TRBJ1-2, with D possibly TRBD1 on 6 matching bases. This CDR3 is 13 amino acids long. The germline V gene has CDR1 SEHNR and CDR2 FQNEAQ (reference sequence). V lost 7 bases and J 4 bases, leaving 13 bases between the germline ends. CDR3 in amino acids: CASTLDSFYGYTF. For the CDR3, the DNA is TGTGCCAGCACCCTGGACAGTTTCTATGGCTACACCTTC.

In its sample, this clonotype was seen a few times. The chain links TRBV27 to TRBJ2-7, with D possibly being TRBD2 (5 bases). CDR3 length: 15 residues. Germline loops: CDR1 MNHEY, CDR2 SMNVEV (reference sequence). V was trimmed by 4 bases and J by 2 bases, leaving 15 bases between them. The CDR3 is CASSSQTRRTYEQYF. The CDR3 nucleotides are TGTGCCAGCAGTTCCCAAACGCGGAGGACCTACGAGCAGTACTTC.

This clonotype has a count of ten or more. For the CDR3, the DNA is TGTGCCATCACGAACACCGGGGAGCTGTTTTTT. It encodes CAITNTGELFF. The V gene is TRBV10-3, the J gene TRBJ2-2; D gene uncertain. This CDR3 contains 11 residues. V lost 7 bases and J 0 bases, leaving 0 bases between the germline ends. Germline V gene data show CDR1 as ENHRY and CDR2 as SYGVKD.

This clonotype turned up a few times. The V and J genes are TRBV5-1 and TRBJ2-1; 10 positions agree with TRBD2. This CDR3 is built from 15 residues. With V trimmed by 4 bases and J by 8 bases, 9 bases remained unmatched. Germline V CDR1 and CDR2: SGHRS, YFSETQ. The CDR3 DNA is TGCGCCAGCAGCACCCTAGCGGGGGAAATCTATGAGCAGTTCTTC. It specifies CASSTLAGEIYEQFF. The variable domain in full, completed from reference TRBV5-1 and TRBJ2-1, reads KAGVTQTPRYLIKTRGQQVTLSCSPISGHRSVSWYQQTPGQGLQFLFEYFSETQRNKGNFPGRFSGRQFSNSRSEMNVSTLELGDSALYLCASSTLAGEIYEQFFGPGTRLTVL.

This clonotype was found a few times. This rearrangement joins TRBV12-3 or TRBV12-4 to TRBJ2-5, with 8 nucleotides matching TRBD1. J was trimmed by 0 bases and V by 6 bases; bases with no gene match: 6. The CDR3 is 15 amino acids. DNA of the CDR3: TGTGCCAGCAGGGAGGACAGGGCAAACCAAGAGACCCAGTACTTC. Amino acids: CASREDRANQETQYF.

This sequence joins TRBV7-6 and TRBJ2-1; 8 bases align to TRBD2. Germline V CDR1 and CDR2: SGHVS, FNYEAQ. The CDR3 contains 17 residues. V gave up 3 bases and J gave up 0 bases; unmatched junction bases: 7. DNA for the CDR3: TGTGCCAGCAGCTTCCTGTTAGCGGGAAGCTCCTACAATGAGCAGTTCTTC. This gives the protein CASSFLLAGSSYNEQFF.

V gene TRBV12-3 or TRBV12-4 combines with J gene TRBJ2-6; D possibly uses TRBD1 or TRBD2 (5 bases each). V was pared by 4 bases and J by 2 bases, with 12 bases between. The CDR3 loop spans 16 amino acids. The CDR3 coding sequence is TGTGCCAGCAGTTGGGGCAGGAGGACTGGGGCCAACGTCCTGACTTTC. It yields the protein CASSWGRRTGANVLTF.

This clonotype was picked up a small number of times. The chain joins TRBV6-2 or TRBV6-3 to TRBJ2-7; D remains unclear. The CDR3 has 12 residues. Trimming cost V 6 bases and J 2 bases, with 8 bases left between them. Germline values: CDR1 MNHEY, CDR2 SVGEGT. Here the CDR3 DNA reads TGTGCCAGCAGACTACGGACCTACGAGCAGTACTTC. It yields the protein CASRLRTYEQYF.

V is TRBV6-1 and J is TRBJ2-1; 14 positions agree with TRBD2. The CDR3 is 15 amino acids. The germline V gene encodes CDR1 MNHNS and CDR2 SASEGT. Germline trimming cut 6 bases from V and 4 bases from J; bases unmatched to any gene: 2. CDR3 amino acids: CASRWTSGRYNEQFF. The CDR3 coding sequence is TGTGCCAGCAGGTGGACTAGCGGGAGGTACAATGAGCAGTTCTTC.